This T cell receptor (beta chain) was documented in a study of shared clonotypes between healthy human individuals. As regards this clone: What it recognizes is unknown.

General study findings and limits: Among non-shared clonotypes, generation probabilities were lower than among those shared by all four donors. A few donors showed sharing of about 4.6% of naive CD4 clonotypes. Sampling covered nothing but blood. Tissue TCR repertoires likely differ from those found in blood.

Measured with immunoSEQ multiplex PCR; TCRdb has only the in-frame clones, and not every one. The repertoire holds fewer than 1 million clones, about 96% seen once, with around 0.25% in the top ten. It was CD45RO-negative cells, positively selected for CCR7, that made up naive CD8 cells, with terminally differentiated effector memory CD45RA+ cells excluded. Sequencing input: naive CD8+ T cells sorted from blood. The sequence came from a man under 40 in good health.

CDR3 region: CASSQDPLNTGELFF. In DNA, the CDR3 is TGCGCCAGCAGCCAAGACCCCTTGAACACCGGGGAGCTGTTTTTT. The genes are TRBV4-1 and TRBJ2-2, with D unresolved. Trimming took off 0 bases at V and 1 base at J, with 6 bases between the two ends. Germline V gene sequence: CDR1 MGHRA, CDR2 YSYEKL. This CDR3 region has 15 residues.